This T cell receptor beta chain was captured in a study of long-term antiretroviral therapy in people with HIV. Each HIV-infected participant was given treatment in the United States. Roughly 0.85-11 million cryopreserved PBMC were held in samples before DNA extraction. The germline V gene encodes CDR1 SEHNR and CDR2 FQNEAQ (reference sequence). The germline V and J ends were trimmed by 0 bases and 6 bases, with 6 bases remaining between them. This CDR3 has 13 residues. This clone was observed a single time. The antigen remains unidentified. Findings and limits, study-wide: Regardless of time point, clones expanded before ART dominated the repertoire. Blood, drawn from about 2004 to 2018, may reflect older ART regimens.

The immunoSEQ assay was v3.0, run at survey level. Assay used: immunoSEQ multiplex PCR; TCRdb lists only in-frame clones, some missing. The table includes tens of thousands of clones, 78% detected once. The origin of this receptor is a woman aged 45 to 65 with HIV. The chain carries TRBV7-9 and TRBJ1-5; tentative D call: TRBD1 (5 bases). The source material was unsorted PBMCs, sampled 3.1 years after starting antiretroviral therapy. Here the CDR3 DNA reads TGTGCCAGCAGCTTAGCAGGGACTCAGCCCCAGCATTTT. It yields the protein CASSLAGTQPQHF.